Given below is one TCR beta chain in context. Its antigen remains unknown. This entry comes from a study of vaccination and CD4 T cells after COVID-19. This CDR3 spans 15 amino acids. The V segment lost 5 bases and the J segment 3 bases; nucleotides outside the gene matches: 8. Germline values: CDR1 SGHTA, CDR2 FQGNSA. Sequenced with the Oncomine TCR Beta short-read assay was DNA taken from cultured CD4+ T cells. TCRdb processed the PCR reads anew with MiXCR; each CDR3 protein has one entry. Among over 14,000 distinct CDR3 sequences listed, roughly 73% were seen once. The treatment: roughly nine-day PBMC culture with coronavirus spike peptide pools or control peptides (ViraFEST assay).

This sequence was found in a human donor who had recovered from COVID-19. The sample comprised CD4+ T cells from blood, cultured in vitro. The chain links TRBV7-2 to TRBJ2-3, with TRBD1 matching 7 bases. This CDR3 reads CASSIRQGTTDTQYF. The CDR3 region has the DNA TGTGCCAGCAGCATCCGACAGGGTACGACAGATACGCAGTATTTT.